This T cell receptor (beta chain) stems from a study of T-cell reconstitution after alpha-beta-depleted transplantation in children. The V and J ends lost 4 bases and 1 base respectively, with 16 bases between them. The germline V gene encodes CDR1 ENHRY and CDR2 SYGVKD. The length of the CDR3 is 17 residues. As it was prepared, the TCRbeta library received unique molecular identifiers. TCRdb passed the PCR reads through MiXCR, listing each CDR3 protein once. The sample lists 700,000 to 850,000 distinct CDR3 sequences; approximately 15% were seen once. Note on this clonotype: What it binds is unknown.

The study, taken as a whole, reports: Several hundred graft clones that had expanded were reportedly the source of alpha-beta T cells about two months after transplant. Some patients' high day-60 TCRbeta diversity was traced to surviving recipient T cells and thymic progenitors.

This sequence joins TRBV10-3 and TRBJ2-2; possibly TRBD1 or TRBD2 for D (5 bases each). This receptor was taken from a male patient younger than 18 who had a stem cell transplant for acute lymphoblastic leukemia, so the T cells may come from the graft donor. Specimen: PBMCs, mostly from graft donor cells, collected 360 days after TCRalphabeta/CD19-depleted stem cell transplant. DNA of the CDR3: TGTGCCATCAGTGCCCCAGGGAGTATGTGGAACACCGGGGAGCTGTTTTTT. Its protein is CAISAPGSMWNTGELFF.